Listed below are T cell receptor beta chains from one sample, sequenced in a study of blood T cell repertoires in COVID-19. Profiling relied on immunoSEQ multiplex PCR, and the TCRdb table lists in-frame clones only, not all of them. This table has under 350,000 clones, more than 75% appearing once. Sequencing was performed on PBMCs or T cells enriched from blood (not recorded which). These receptors all stem from a man aged 30-40 years who had recovered from COVID-19. The CDR3 runs from the conserved cysteine through the conserved F or W. A D gene is named only where the DNA matches it firmly. Expanded clones get a size class; other rows say once, few or many, or leave the size out.

j_call clone_size v_call d_call cdr3_aa cdr3_nt
TRBJ1-4 . TRBV4-1 . CASSQDLAGTNEKLFF TGCGCCAGCAGCCAAGATCTTGCAGGTACTAATGAAAAACTGTTTTTT
TRBJ2-7 . TRBV29-1 TRBD2 CSVETAAGDASYEQYF TGCAGCGTTGAAACGGCAGCGGGAGATGCCTCCTACGAGCAGTACTTC
TRBJ1-6 . TRBV6-6 . CASRTLFNSPLHF TGTGCCAGCCGCACACTATTTAATTCACCCCTCCACTTT
TRBJ2-2 . TRBV27 . CASSPLSDTNTGELFF TGTGCCAGCAGTCCTCTCTCGGACACTAACACCGGGGAGCTGTTTTTT
TRBJ2-3 . TRBV18 . CASSPPGEDGRSQYF TGTGCCAGCTCACCACCGGGAGAGGATGGACGATCGCAGTATTTT
TRBJ1-5 few TRBV5-4 TRBD1 CASSLWDRDQPQHF TGTGCCAGCAGCTTGTGGGACAGGGACCAGCCCCAGCATTTT
TRBJ1-2 few TRBV30 TRBD1 CAWSPLFRTGRASGYTF TGTGCCTGGAGCCCCCTCTTCAGGACAGGCCGGGCCTCTGGCTACACCTTC
TRBJ1-4 . TRBV7-9 . CASSYTGEKLFF TGTGCCAGCAGCTATACGGGGGAAAAACTGTTTTTT
TRBJ1-1 once TRBV5-1 TRBD1 CASSLVIAWRPGQGRGSDTEAFF TGCGCCAGCAGCTTGGTGATCGCTTGGAGGCCGGGACAGGGCAGGGGCTCCGACACTGAAGCTTTCTTT
TRBJ2-5 . TRBV11-2 TRBD2 CASSLAGVETQYF TGTGCCAGCAGCCTAGCGGGAGTGGAGACCCAGTACTTC
TRBJ1-2 . TRBV28 . CASSTIHGGSEGYTF TGTGCCAGCAGTACCATCCACGGGGGGTCTGAAGGCTACACCTTC
TRBJ2-5 once TRBV9 . CASSAMTGTQYF TGTGCCAGCAGCGCTATGACGGGGACCCAGTACTTC
TRBJ2-5 . TRBV7-9 TRBD1 CASSLGTGDGETQYF TGTGCCAGCAGCTTAGGGACAGGGGATGGAGAGACCCAGTACTTC
TRBJ2-2 . TRBV5-1 . CASSRGAGELFF TGCGCCAGCAGCCGAGGAGCCGGGGAGCTGTTTTTT
TRBJ1-6 once TRBV2 . CASSGHTPNSPLHF TGTGCCAGCAGTGGCCACACCCCAAATTCACCCCTCCACTTT
TRBJ2-1 . TRBV4-1 . CASSQEGDKDPYNEQFF TGCGCCAGCAGCCAAGAAGGGGACAAGGATCCCTACAATGAGCAGTTCTTC
TRBJ1-2 . TRBV27 . CASSLSQGTYGYTF TGTGCCAGCAGTCTTTCCCAGGGGACCTATGGCTACACCTTC
TRBJ1-6 . TRBV12-3/TRBV12-4 . CASSFRQNSPLHF TGTGCCAGCAGTTTTCGACAGAATTCACCCCTCCACTTT
TRBJ2-1 . TRBV6-2/TRBV6-3 TRBD2 CASSYGTSGGNEQFF TGTGCCAGCAGTTACGGGACTAGCGGGGGCAATGAGCAGTTCTTC
TRBJ2-7 . TRBV7-9 TRBD2 CASSQDLAGASSRQYF TGTGCCAGCAGCCAAGACCTCGCGGGAGCCTCCTCTCGGCAGTACTTC
TRBJ2-1 . TRBV18 TRBD1 CASSPTKGQGHEQFF TGTGCCAGCTCACCGACAAAAGGACAGGGTCACGAGCAGTTCTTC
TRBJ1-5 . TRBV28 . CASAAVTIYSNQPQHF TGTGCCAGCGCAGCGGTGACGATATATAGCAATCAGCCCCAGCATTTT